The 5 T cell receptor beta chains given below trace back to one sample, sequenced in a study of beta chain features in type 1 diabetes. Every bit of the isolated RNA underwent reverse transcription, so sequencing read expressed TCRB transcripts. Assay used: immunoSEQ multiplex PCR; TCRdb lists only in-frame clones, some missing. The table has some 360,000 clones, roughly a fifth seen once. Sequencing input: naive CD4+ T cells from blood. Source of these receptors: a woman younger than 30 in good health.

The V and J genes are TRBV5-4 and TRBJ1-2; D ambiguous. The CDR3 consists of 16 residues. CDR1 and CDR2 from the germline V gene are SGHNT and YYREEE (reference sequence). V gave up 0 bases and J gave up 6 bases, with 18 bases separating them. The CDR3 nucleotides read TGTGCCAGCAGCTTGGGACACACGGTAGCGTTCAATGGCTACACCTTC. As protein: CASSLGHTVAFNGYTF.

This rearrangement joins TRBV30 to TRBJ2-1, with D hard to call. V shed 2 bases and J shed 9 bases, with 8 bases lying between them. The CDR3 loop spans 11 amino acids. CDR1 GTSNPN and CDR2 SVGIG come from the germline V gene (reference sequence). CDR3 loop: CAWSLGPEQFF. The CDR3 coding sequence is TGTGCCTGGAGTCTAGGCCCTGAGCAGTTCTTC.

The CDR3, as DNA: TGTGCCAGCAGTGAACCCCGGGACACCGGGGAGCTGTTTTTT. Protein sequence: CASSEPRDTGELFF. The chain joins TRBV25-1 to TRBJ2-2; D ambiguous. The CDR3 has 14 amino acids. Trimming cost V 2 bases and J 3 bases, with 7 bases left between them. Germline-derived CDR1 and CDR2 are MGHDK and SYGVNS.

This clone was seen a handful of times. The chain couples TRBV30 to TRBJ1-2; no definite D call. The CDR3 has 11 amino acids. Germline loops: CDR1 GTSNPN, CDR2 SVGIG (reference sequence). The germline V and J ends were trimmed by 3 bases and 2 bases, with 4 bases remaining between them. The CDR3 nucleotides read TGTGCCTGGAGGAGGAACTATGGCTACACCTTC. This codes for CAWRRNYGYTF. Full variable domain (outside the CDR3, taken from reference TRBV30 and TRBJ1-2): SQTIHQWPATLVQPVGSPLSLECTVEGTSNPNLYWYRQAAGRGLQLLFYSVGIGQISSEVPQNLSASRPQDRQFILSSKKLLLSDSGFYLCAWRRNYGYTFGSGTRLTVV.

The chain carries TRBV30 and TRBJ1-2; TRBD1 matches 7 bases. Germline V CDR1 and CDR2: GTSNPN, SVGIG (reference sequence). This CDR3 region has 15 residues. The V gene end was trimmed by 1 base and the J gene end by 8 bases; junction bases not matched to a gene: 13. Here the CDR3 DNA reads TGTGCCTGGAGTGCCGGGACAGCGCCCGTGAGGGGCTACACCTTC. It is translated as CAWSAGTAPVRGYTF.